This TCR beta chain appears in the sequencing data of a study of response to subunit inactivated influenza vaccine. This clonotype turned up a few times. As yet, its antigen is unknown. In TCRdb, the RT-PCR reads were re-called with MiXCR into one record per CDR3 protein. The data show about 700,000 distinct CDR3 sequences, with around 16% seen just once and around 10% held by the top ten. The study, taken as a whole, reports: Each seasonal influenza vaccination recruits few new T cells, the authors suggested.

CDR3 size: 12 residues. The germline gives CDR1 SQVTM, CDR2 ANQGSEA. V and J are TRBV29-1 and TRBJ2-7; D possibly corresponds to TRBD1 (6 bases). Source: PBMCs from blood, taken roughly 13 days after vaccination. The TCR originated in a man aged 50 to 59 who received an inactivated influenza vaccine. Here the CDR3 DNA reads TGCGGCGCACAGGGTTTAAGGAACGAGCAGTACTTC. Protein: CGAQGLRNEQYF.